Listed below are T cell receptor beta chains from one sample, sequenced in a study of PD-1 blockade in classical Hodgkin lymphoma. Clones were read by immunoSEQ multiplex PCR, and TCRdb kept only the in-frame ones, dropping some. The sample consists of about 21,000 clones, about 85% of them appearing once. Sequenced material: CD8+ T cells from blood, taken before the fourth cycle of nivolumab. The receptors were sampled from a human donor with classical Hodgkin lymphoma. CDR3s include the opening cysteine and the closing phenylalanine or tryptophan. The D gene is left open where the match is weak. Size is omitted from some rows. Given values are once, few, many or a class for expanded clones.

j_gene: TRBJ2-7
d_gene: NA
abundance: NA
v_gene: TRBV7-2
CDR3nt: TGTGCCAGCAGCCGGCTTTACGAGCAGTACTTC
CDR3aa: CASSRLYEQYF

j_gene: TRBJ1-1
d_gene: NA
abundance: few
v_gene: TRBV7-9
CDR3nt: TGTGCCAGCAGTTCACAGGGCTACATGAACACTGAAGCTTTCTTT
CDR3aa: CASSSQGYMNTEAFF

j_gene: TRBJ2-3
d_gene: TRBD1
abundance: NA
v_gene: TRBV12-5
CDR3nt: TGTGCTAGTGGTTCCCCTGCAGGGGGCTTTAGCACAGATACGCAGTATTTT
CDR3aa: CASGSPAGGFSTDTQYF

j_gene: TRBJ2-7
d_gene: NA
abundance: NA
v_gene: TRBV19
CDR3nt: TGTGCCAGTAGTGCCAGCCTAGACTACGAGCAGTACTTC
CDR3aa: CASSASLDYEQYF

j_gene: TRBJ2-7
d_gene: TRBD2
abundance: NA
v_gene: TRBV7-9
CDR3nt: TGTGCCAGCACCGAAAGCGGTGGCGGGAGAAGTGCCTACGAGCAGTACTTC
CDR3aa: CASTESGGGRSAYEQYF

j_gene: TRBJ1-2
d_gene: NA
abundance: NA
v_gene: TRBV6-5
CDR3nt: TGTGCCAGCAGTTACGGGGCAGGGCTCGACTATGGCTACACCTTC
CDR3aa: CASSYGAGLDYGYTF

j_gene: TRBJ2-3
d_gene: NA
abundance: NA
v_gene: TRBV7-9
CDR3nt: TGTGCCAGCAGCTTAACACGGTCTAGCACAGATACGCAGTATTTT
CDR3aa: CASSLTRSSTDTQYF

j_gene: TRBJ2-7
d_gene: TRBD2
abundance: NA
v_gene: TRBV7-9
CDR3nt: TGTGCCAGCGAACCCAGCGGGGCAGACGAGCAGTACTTC
CDR3aa: CASEPSGADEQYF

j_gene: TRBJ2-7
d_gene: TRBD2
abundance: NA
v_gene: TRBV4-1
CDR3nt: TGCGCCAGCAGCCTCCTAGCGGGAGGGATCCACGAGCAGTACTTC
CDR3aa: CASSLLAGGIHEQYF

j_gene: TRBJ2-1
d_gene: TRBD2
abundance: NA
v_gene: TRBV27
CDR3nt: TGTGCCAGCGGATCTAGCGGGAGTTTGGATGAGCAGTTCTTC
CDR3aa: CASGSSGSLDEQFF

j_gene: TRBJ2-3
d_gene: TRBD1
abundance: NA
v_gene: TRBV6-1
CDR3nt: TGTGCCAGCAGGGGGACAGGACTTAGCACAGATACGCAGTATTTT
CDR3aa: CASRGTGLSTDTQYF

j_gene: TRBJ2-7
d_gene: NA
abundance: NA
v_gene: TRBV19
CDR3nt: TGTGCCAGTAGTGGGACCCTCGAGTACGAGCAGTACTTC
CDR3aa: CASSGTLEYEQYF

j_gene: TRBJ2-7
d_gene: NA
abundance: once
v_gene: TRBV5-1
CDR3nt: TGCGCCAGCAGCTTGGCCGGATCCTACGAGCAGTACTTC
CDR3aa: CASSLAGSYEQYF

j_gene: TRBJ1-4
d_gene: NA
abundance: once
v_gene: TRBV27
CDR3nt: TGTGCCAGCAGTTCTTTTAGCCAAAATGAAAAACTGTTTTTT
CDR3aa: CASSSFSQNEKLFF

j_gene: TRBJ1-5
d_gene: NA
abundance: NA
v_gene: TRBV4-1
CDR3nt: TGCGCCAGCAGCCAATACCGGGACACCGATGGCAATCAGCCCCAGCATTTT
CDR3aa: CASSQYRDTDGNQPQHF

j_gene: TRBJ2-7
d_gene: TRBD1
abundance: NA
v_gene: TRBV7-9
CDR3nt: TGTGCCAGCAGCTTAGCGACAGGGGGGGACGAGCAGTACTTC
CDR3aa: CASSLATGGDEQYF

j_gene: TRBJ1-1
d_gene: NA
abundance: NA
v_gene: TRBV6-1
CDR3nt: TGTGCCAGCAGACCGGGAGGGGTTAAGTCTGAAGCTTTCTTT
CDR3aa: CASRPGGVKSEAFF

j_gene: TRBJ2-2
d_gene: TRBD1
abundance: once
v_gene: TRBV27
CDR3nt: TGTGCCAGTAACAACAGGGGGGTAGGTGGGGAGCTGTTTTTT
CDR3aa: CASNNRGVGGELFF

j_gene: TRBJ2-1
d_gene: TRBD1
abundance: NA
v_gene: TRBV27
CDR3nt: TGTGCCAGCAGTTTTGGGACAGGGACCCCCTGGGAGCAGTTCTTC
CDR3aa: CASSFGTGTPWEQFF

j_gene: TRBJ2-7
d_gene: TRBD2
abundance: NA
v_gene: TRBV28
CDR3nt: TGTGCCAGCAGTTTACCCAAAAAACCTAGCGGGAGGGCCGAGTACTACGAGCAGTACTTC
CDR3aa: CASSLPKKPSGRAEYYEQYF

j_gene: TRBJ1-2
d_gene: NA
abundance: NA
v_gene: TRBV19
CDR3nt: TGTGCCAGTAGTATAGATGCGGAACCGGATGGCTACACCTTC
CDR3aa: CASSIDAEPDGYTF

j_gene: TRBJ2-5
d_gene: TRBD1
abundance: NA
v_gene: TRBV10-1
CDR3nt: TGCGCCAGCAGTGACCCTACCCTGCGACGGTCAGGGGGAGAGACCCAGTACTTC
CDR3aa: CASSDPTLRRSGGETQYF

j_gene: TRBJ1-5
d_gene: NA
abundance: NA
v_gene: TRBV7-8
CDR3nt: TGTGCCAGCAGCTTAGGCGGATCCTTTAGCAATCAGCCCCAGCATTTT
CDR3aa: CASSLGGSFSNQPQHF

j_gene: TRBJ2-2
d_gene: TRBD2
abundance: NA
v_gene: TRBV7-8
CDR3nt: TGTGCCAGCAGCTTCGCGTCGGGAGGAGAGACCGGGGAGCTGTTTTTT
CDR3aa: CASSFASGGETGELFF

j_gene: TRBJ2-7
d_gene: TRBD2
abundance: NA
v_gene: TRBV29-1
CDR3nt: TGCAGCGGACGACTTCGTTCCGAGGAGCGGGAGGGTTACGAGCAGTACTTC
CDR3aa: CSGRLRSEEREGYEQYF

j_gene: TRBJ2-7
d_gene: TRBD2
abundance: NA
v_gene: TRBV27
CDR3nt: TGTGCCAGCTCCCGAGTGGGGGGGAACGAGCAGTACTTC
CDR3aa: CASSRVGGNEQYF

j_gene: TRBJ1-5
d_gene: NA
abundance: NA
v_gene: TRBV9
CDR3nt: TGTGCCAGCAGCGCCGGGGATAGCAATCAGCCCCAGCATTTT
CDR3aa: CASSAGDSNQPQHF

j_gene: TRBJ1-2
d_gene: NA
abundance: NA
v_gene: TRBV25-1
CDR3nt: TGTGCCAGCAGTGGGGGGCCTATCGTTGGCTACACCTTC
CDR3aa: CASSGGPIVGYTF

j_gene: TRBJ2-7
d_gene: TRBD1
abundance: NA
v_gene: TRBV5-4
CDR3nt: TGTGCCAGCAGCCAAACCGGACAGGGGCTCCTTCACGAGCAGTACTTC
CDR3aa: CASSQTGQGLLHEQYF